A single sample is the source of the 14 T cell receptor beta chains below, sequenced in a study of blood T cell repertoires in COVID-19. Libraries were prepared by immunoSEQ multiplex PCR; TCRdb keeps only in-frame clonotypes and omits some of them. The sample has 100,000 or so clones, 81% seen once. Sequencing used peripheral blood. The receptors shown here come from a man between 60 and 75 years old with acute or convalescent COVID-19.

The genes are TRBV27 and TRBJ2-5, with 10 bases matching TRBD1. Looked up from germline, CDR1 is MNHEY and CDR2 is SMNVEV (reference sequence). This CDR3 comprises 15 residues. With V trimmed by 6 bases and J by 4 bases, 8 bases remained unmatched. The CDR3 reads CASRTDGTGAETQYF. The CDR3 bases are TGTGCCAGCAGAACCGACGGGACAGGGGCAGAGACCCAGTACTTC.

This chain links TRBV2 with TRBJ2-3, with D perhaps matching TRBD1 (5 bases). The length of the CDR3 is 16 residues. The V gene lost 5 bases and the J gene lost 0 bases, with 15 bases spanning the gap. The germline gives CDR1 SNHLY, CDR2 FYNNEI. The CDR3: CASSYREGVSTDTQYF. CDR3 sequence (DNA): TGTGCCAGCAGTTATAGAGAAGGGGTGAGCACAGATACGCAGTATTTT.

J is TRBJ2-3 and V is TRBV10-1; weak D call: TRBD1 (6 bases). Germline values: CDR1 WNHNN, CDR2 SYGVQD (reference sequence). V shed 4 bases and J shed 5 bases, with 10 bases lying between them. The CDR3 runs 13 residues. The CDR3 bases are TGCGCCAGCAGTGGGACAGCACAAGATACGCAGTATTTT. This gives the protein CASSGTAQDTQYF.

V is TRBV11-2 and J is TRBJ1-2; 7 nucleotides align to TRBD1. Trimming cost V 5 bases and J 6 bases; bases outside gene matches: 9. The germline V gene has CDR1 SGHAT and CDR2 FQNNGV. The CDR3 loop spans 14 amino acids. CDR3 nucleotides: TGTGCCAGCAGCGAAGGGACAGTTTATAATGGCTACACCTTC. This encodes CASSEGTVYNGYTF. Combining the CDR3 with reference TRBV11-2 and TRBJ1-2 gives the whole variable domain EAGVAQSPRYKIIEKRQSVAFWCNPISGHATLYWYQQILGQGPKLLIQFQNNGVVDDSQLPKDRFSAERLKGVDSTLKIQPAKLEDSAVYLCASSEGTVYNGYTFGSGTRLTVV.

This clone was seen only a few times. The DNA of the CDR3 is TGTGCCAGCAGCTTGGCGACAGGGAACTACAATGAGCAGTTCTTC. Its translation is CASSLATGNYNEQFF. This chain connects TRBV5-4 to TRBJ2-1; 7 nucleotides line up with TRBD1. The CDR3 is made up of 15 amino acids. With V trimmed by 0 bases and J by 3 bases, 3 bases remained unmatched. Germline CDR1 and CDR2: SGHNT and YYREEE (reference sequence).

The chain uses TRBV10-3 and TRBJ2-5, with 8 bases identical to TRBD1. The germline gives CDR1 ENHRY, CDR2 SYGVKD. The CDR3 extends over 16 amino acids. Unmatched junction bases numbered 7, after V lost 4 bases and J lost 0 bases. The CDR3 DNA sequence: TGTGCCATCAGTGCTACAGGGGGAAGGTACCAAGAGACCCAGTACTTC. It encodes CAISATGGRYQETQYF.

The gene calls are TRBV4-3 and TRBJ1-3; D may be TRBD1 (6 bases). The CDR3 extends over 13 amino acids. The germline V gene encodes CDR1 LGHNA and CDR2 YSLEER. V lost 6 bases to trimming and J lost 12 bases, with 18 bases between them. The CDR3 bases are TGCGCCAGCAGTCCCGGGACAAAATTTGGCATATATTTT. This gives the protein CASSPGTKFGIYF.

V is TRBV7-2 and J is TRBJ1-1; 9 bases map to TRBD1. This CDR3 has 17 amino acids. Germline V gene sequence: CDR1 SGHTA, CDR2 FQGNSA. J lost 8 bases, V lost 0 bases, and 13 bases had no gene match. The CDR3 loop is CASSLAGGHETGGEAFF. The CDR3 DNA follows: TGTGCCAGCAGCTTAGCTGGTGGTCACGAGACAGGGGGGGAAGCTTTCTTT.

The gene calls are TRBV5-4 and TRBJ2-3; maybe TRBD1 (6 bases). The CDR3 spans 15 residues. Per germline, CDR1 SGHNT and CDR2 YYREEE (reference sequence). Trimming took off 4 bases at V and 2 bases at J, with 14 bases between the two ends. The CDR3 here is CASSTGQRDTDTQYF. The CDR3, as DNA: TGTGCCAGCAGCACGGGACAACGGGACACAGATACGCAGTATTTT. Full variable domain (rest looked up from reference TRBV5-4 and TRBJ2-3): ETGVTQSPTHLIKTRGQQVTLRCSSQSGHNTVSWYQQALGQGPQFIFQYYREEENGRGNFPPRFSGLQFPNYSSELNVNALELDDSALYLCASSTGQRDTDTQYFGPGTRLTVL.

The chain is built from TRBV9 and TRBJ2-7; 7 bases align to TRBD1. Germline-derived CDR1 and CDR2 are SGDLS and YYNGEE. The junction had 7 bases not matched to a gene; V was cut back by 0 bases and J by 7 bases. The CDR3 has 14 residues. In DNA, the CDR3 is TGTGCCAGCAGCGTAGGCAGGGGGTTGGTAGAGCAGTACTTC. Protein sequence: CASSVGRGLVEQYF.

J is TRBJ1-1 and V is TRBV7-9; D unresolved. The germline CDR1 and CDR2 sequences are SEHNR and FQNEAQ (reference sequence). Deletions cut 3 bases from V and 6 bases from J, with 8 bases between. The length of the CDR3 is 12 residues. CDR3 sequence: CASSFGKAEAFF. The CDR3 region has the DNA TGTGCCAGCAGCTTCGGGAAGGCTGAAGCTTTCTTT.

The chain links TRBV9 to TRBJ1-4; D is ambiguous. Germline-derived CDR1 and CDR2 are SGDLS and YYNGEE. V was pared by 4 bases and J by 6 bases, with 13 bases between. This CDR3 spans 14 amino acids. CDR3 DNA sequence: TGTGCCAGCAGCACCCGTCCCCAGGATGAAAAACTGTTTTTT. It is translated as CASSTRPQDEKLFF.

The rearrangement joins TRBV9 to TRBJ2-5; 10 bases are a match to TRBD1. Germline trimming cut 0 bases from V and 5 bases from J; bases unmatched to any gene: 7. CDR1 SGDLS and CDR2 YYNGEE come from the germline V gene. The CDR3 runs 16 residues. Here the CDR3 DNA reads TGTGCCAGCAGCGTAGGTGGGACAGGGGTTTTTGAGACCCAGTACTTC. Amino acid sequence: CASSVGGTGVFETQYF.

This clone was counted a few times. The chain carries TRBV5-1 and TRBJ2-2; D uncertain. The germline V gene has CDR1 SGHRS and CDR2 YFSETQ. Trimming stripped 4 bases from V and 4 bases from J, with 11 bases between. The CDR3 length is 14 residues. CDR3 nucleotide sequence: TGCGCCAGCAGCGCAGAAGGCGGCACCGGGGAGCTGTTTTTT. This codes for CASSAEGGTGELFF.